The rows below give T cell receptor beta chains drawn from one sample of a study of regulatory and conventional T cells in RAG deficiency. TCRdb keeps only in-frame clones here, not all; method: immunoSEQ multiplex PCR. The table has 25,000 to 35,000 clones, roughly 95% seen once. The same sample was also studied in work on regulatory T cells.

Sequenced sample: CD25- CD4+ T cells sorted from blood. Receptors originate from a human donor in good health. Both conserved end residues are part of each CDR3. D genes are given only for firm matches. Clone size is given for some rows only: seen once, a few or many times, or a class if the clone is expanded.

abundance: -
j_gene: TRBJ2-1
d_gene: -
v_gene: TRBV11-2
CDR3nt: TGTGCCAGCAGCTCCTTTGGAGGGTCTAGCTCCTACAATGAGCAGTTCTTC
CDR3aa: CASSSFGGSSSYNEQFF

abundance: once
j_gene: TRBJ2-7
d_gene: -
v_gene: TRBV20-1
CDR3nt: TGCAGTCACAAAGGGGGAAGCGAGCAGTACTTC
CDR3aa: CSHKGGSEQYF

abundance: -
j_gene: TRBJ1-2
d_gene: -
v_gene: TRBV6-5
CDR3nt: TGTGCCAGCACAGGGGACTATGGCTACACCTTC
CDR3aa: CASTGDYGYTF

abundance: -
j_gene: TRBJ1-4
d_gene: -
v_gene: TRBV5-1
CDR3nt: TGCGCCAGCAGCCTTACAGGGAAAACTAATGAAAAACTGTTTTTT
CDR3aa: CASSLTGKTNEKLFF

abundance: -
j_gene: TRBJ1-2
d_gene: TRBD1
v_gene: TRBV6-5
CDR3nt: TGTGCCAGCAGTACCCTCGGGACAGGGTATGTCTACACCTTC
CDR3aa: CASSTLGTGYVYTF

abundance: -
j_gene: TRBJ2-3
d_gene: -
v_gene: TRBV5-4
CDR3nt: TGTGCCAGCAGCTTGGACAGAACCACAGATACGCAGTATTTT
CDR3aa: CASSLDRTTDTQYF

abundance: -
j_gene: TRBJ1-2
d_gene: -
v_gene: TRBV11-2
CDR3nt: TGTGCCAGCAGCTTAGACGGTGCGGCGGGGGGCTACACCTTC
CDR3aa: CASSLDGAAGGYTF

abundance: -
j_gene: TRBJ2-2
d_gene: TRBD1
v_gene: TRBV11-2
CDR3nt: TGTGCCAGCAGCACGCTCCACAGGGGGCGCGCGGACACCGGGGAGCTGTTTTTT
CDR3aa: CASSTLHRGRADTGELFF

abundance: -
j_gene: TRBJ1-1
d_gene: -
v_gene: TRBV18
CDR3nt: TGTGCCAGCTTACAGACTCAGGGAAGAGCTGAAGCTTTCTTT
CDR3aa: CASLQTQGRAEAFF

abundance: -
j_gene: TRBJ2-5
d_gene: TRBD2
v_gene: TRBV2
CDR3nt: TGTGCCAGCAGTGTAGGAGCGGGGGGGCCGGTAGTTTCGGAGACCCAGTACTTC
CDR3aa: CASSVGAGGPVVSETQYF

abundance: -
j_gene: TRBJ2-2
d_gene: -
v_gene: TRBV5-6
CDR3nt: TGTGCCAGCAGCTTTCGACTGACCGGGGAGCTGTTTTTT
CDR3aa: CASSFRLTGELFF

abundance: -
j_gene: TRBJ1-2
d_gene: TRBD1
v_gene: TRBV28
CDR3nt: TGTGCCAGCAGTTTGACAGGGGTTACTACCCATGGCTACACCTTC
CDR3aa: CASSLTGVTTHGYTF

abundance: -
j_gene: TRBJ1-2
d_gene: -
v_gene: TRBV2
CDR3nt: TGTGCCAGCGGGAGGGAGCGGGATGGCTACACCTTC
CDR3aa: CASGRERDGYTF

abundance: once
j_gene: TRBJ1-2
d_gene: TRBD1
v_gene: TRBV28
CDR3nt: TGTGCCAGCAGTCCCTTGGGACAGGGAAACTATGGCTACACCTTC
CDR3aa: CASSPLGQGNYGYTF

abundance: -
j_gene: TRBJ2-7
d_gene: -
v_gene: TRBV6-6
CDR3nt: TGTGCCAGCAGCCATACCCCGGACAGTGCTTCCTACGAGCAGCACTTC
CDR3aa: CASSHTPDSASYEQHF

abundance: -
j_gene: TRBJ2-5
d_gene: TRBD2
v_gene: TRBV10-1
CDR3nt: TGCGCCAGCGGGGGACTAGCGGGAGAGACCCAGTACTTC
CDR3aa: CASGGLAGETQYF

abundance: -
j_gene: TRBJ1-4
d_gene: -
v_gene: TRBV5-1
CDR3nt: TGCGCCAGCAGAGTGGGGGGGGAGACTAATGAAAAACTGTTTTTT
CDR3aa: CASRVGGETNEKLFF

abundance: -
j_gene: TRBJ1-1
d_gene: -
v_gene: TRBV7-6
CDR3nt: TGTGCCAGCAGCTTTAACCAGTTTGGCGAAGCTTTCTTT
CDR3aa: CASSFNQFGEAFF

abundance: -
j_gene: TRBJ2-2
d_gene: -
v_gene: TRBV5-4
CDR3nt: TGTGCCAGCAGCTTGTCACGGCGGAGCGGGGAGCTGTTTTTT
CDR3aa: CASSLSRRSGELFF

abundance: -
j_gene: TRBJ1-4
d_gene: -
v_gene: TRBV6-5
CDR3nt: TGTGCCAGCAGTTACCGGGGTTCAAAACTGTTTTTT
CDR3aa: CASSYRGSKLFF

abundance: -
j_gene: TRBJ2-3
d_gene: -
v_gene: TRBV5-1
CDR3nt: TGCGCCAGCACCCCCACCCCCCGGGGATCGACAGATACGCAGTATTTT
CDR3aa: CASTPTPRGSTDTQYF

abundance: -
j_gene: TRBJ1-6
d_gene: TRBD1
v_gene: TRBV6-5
CDR3nt: TGTGCCAGCAGCCCCGGGACAGGGTATAATTCACCCCTCCACTTT
CDR3aa: CASSPGTGYNSPLHF

abundance: -
j_gene: TRBJ2-2
d_gene: -
v_gene: TRBV28
CDR3nt: TGTGCCAGCAGTTTACAGTCCTTCGACAGGCGGGGGCGAGCCGGGGAGCTGTTTTTT
CDR3aa: CASSLQSFDRRGRAGELFF

abundance: -
j_gene: TRBJ1-6
d_gene: TRBD1
v_gene: TRBV6-1
CDR3nt: TGTGCCAGCAGTGCACAGGGGGGATCACCCCTCCACTTT
CDR3aa: CASSAQGGSPLHF

abundance: -
j_gene: TRBJ2-2
d_gene: -
v_gene: TRBV11-2
CDR3nt: TGTGCCAGCAGCTTAACAGGGTCGTATTCGAACACCGGGGAGCTGTTTTTT
CDR3aa: CASSLTGSYSNTGELFF

abundance: -
j_gene: TRBJ1-3
d_gene: TRBD1
v_gene: TRBV28
CDR3nt: TGTGCCAGCAGGCCGACAGGGGTTTACTCTGGAAACACCATATATTTT
CDR3aa: CASRPTGVYSGNTIYF

abundance: -
j_gene: TRBJ1-2
d_gene: TRBD1
v_gene: TRBV7-6
CDR3nt: TGTGCCAGCAGCTTAGTACCCTCGGGACAGGGGGACGGCTACACCTTC
CDR3aa: CASSLVPSGQGDGYTF

abundance: -
j_gene: TRBJ1-2
d_gene: TRBD1
v_gene: TRBV2
CDR3nt: TGTGCCAGCAGTCGACAGGGCGACTATGGCTACACCTTC
CDR3aa: CASSRQGDYGYTF

abundance: -
j_gene: TRBJ1-2
d_gene: TRBD1
v_gene: TRBV7-2
CDR3nt: TGTGCCAGCAGCTTATTCGCAGGGGGTGACTATGGCTACACCTTC
CDR3aa: CASSLFAGGDYGYTF

abundance: -
j_gene: TRBJ2-7
d_gene: -
v_gene: TRBV27
CDR3nt: TGTGCCAGCAGTTTACCAGACAGGCCGGCTTACGAGCAGTACTTC
CDR3aa: CASSLPDRPAYEQYF

abundance: -
j_gene: TRBJ1-2
d_gene: TRBD1
v_gene: TRBV10-1
CDR3nt: TGCGCCAGCAGTGACGACAGGGCCCCTTTATACTATGGCTACACCTTC
CDR3aa: CASSDDRAPLYYGYTF

abundance: -
j_gene: TRBJ1-6
d_gene: -
v_gene: TRBV7-2
CDR3nt: TGTGCCAGCAGCTTAGTTGGTCGGCCCCCGGGGTTTTCACCCCTCCACTTT
CDR3aa: CASSLVGRPPGFSPLHF

abundance: -
j_gene: TRBJ2-7
d_gene: TRBD2
v_gene: TRBV5-1
CDR3nt: TGCGCCAGCAGCCCGGGGGGGACCCGAAACTACGAGCAGTACTTC
CDR3aa: CASSPGGTRNYEQYF

abundance: -
j_gene: TRBJ2-2
d_gene: -
v_gene: TRBV5-1
CDR3nt: TGCGCCAGCAGCTTGGCCCCGGGATGGGGCACCGGGGAGCTGTTTTTT
CDR3aa: CASSLAPGWGTGELFF

abundance: -
j_gene: TRBJ1-5
d_gene: TRBD1
v_gene: TRBV30
CDR3nt: TGTGCCTGGAGGGGACAGAATAGCAATCAGCCCCAGCATTTT
CDR3aa: CAWRGQNSNQPQHF

abundance: once
j_gene: TRBJ1-1
d_gene: TRBD1
v_gene: TRBV30
CDR3nt: TGTGCCTGGAGTCGACGACAGGGAGAAGCTTTCTTT
CDR3aa: CAWSRRQGEAFF

abundance: -
j_gene: TRBJ1-5
d_gene: -
v_gene: TRBV18
CDR3nt: TGTGCCAGCTCACCACGTTTAGCCGACCGATTGGGCAATCAGCCCCAGCATTTT
CDR3aa: CASSPRLADRLGNQPQHF

abundance: -
j_gene: TRBJ2-7
d_gene: TRBD2
v_gene: TRBV15
CDR3nt: TGTGCCACCAGCAGAGATGAGGGACTAGCGGGGGACAGCTCCTACGAGCAGTACTTC
CDR3aa: CATSRDEGLAGDSSYEQYF

abundance: -
j_gene: TRBJ2-1
d_gene: TRBD2
v_gene: TRBV11-2
CDR3nt: TGTGCCAGCAGCTATAGCGGGGGGGCCTGGGGGGAGCAGTTCTTC
CDR3aa: CASSYSGGAWGEQFF

abundance: -
j_gene: TRBJ1-5
d_gene: TRBD1
v_gene: TRBV19
CDR3nt: TGTGCCAGTAGTATTTCCGAAGGAGGGGGCAAACAGCCCCAGCATTTT
CDR3aa: CASSISEGGGKQPQHF

abundance: -
j_gene: TRBJ1-5
d_gene: TRBD1
v_gene: TRBV5-1
CDR3nt: TGCGCCAGCAGCTGGACAGGGAAGACCAATCAGCCCCAGCATTTT
CDR3aa: CASSWTGKTNQPQHF

abundance: -
j_gene: TRBJ2-3
d_gene: -
v_gene: TRBV11-2
CDR3nt: TGTGCCAGCAGCTTATCGTTGGGCAGTGGCGTAGATACGCAGTATTTT
CDR3aa: CASSLSLGSGVDTQYF

abundance: -
j_gene: TRBJ2-1
d_gene: TRBD2
v_gene: TRBV7-3
CDR3nt: TGTGCCAGCAGCAAAGGACTAGCGGGGATCAATGAGCAGTTCTTC
CDR3aa: CASSKGLAGINEQFF